One T cell receptor (beta chain) is described in this entry. Its antigen is currently unknown. Sample-barcoded 5' priming and a J-beta primer mix drove a second PCR of about 6 to 11 cycles. MiXCR, run by TCRdb on the 5' RACE reads, gives a single entry per CDR3 protein. Found here are 750,000 or so distinct CDR3 sequences, 25% of them singletons; the top ten hold around 9.2%. V lost 0 bases to trimming and J lost 6 bases, with 9 bases between them. CDR3 length equals 14 residues. Germline V gene sequence: CDR1 MNHEY, CDR2 SMNVEV (reference sequence). This sample is drawn from a study of blood T cells in healthy people across ages. Study-level points and caveats: Diversity of TCR beta per million T cells declined in a roughly linear way with age.

These same records also appear under a second study, on T cells of mothers and their children.

The clonotype originates from a boy younger than 18 in good health. The specimen was blood. This chain connects TRBV27 to TRBJ2-1; unclear D gene. DNA of the CDR3: TGTGCCAGCAGTTTATCGATGCCTGGCAATGAGCAGTTCTTC. Translated, it gives CASSLSMPGNEQFF.